Below, 28 T cell receptor beta chains from the same sample are listed, as sequenced in a study of OX40 agonist ivuxolimab in advanced cancers. Library preparation used the immunoSEQ multiplex PCR assay. The immuneACCESS repertoire file appears here via TCRdb, limited to in-frame rearrangements. These files lack a portion of the clones; in checked studies, under half of the deficit traces to unresolved V genes, and the cause of the others is not known. A total of approximately 74,000 clones appear in this sample, 75% to 95% of them only once. The ten biggest clones cover approximately 0.55% of the sample. Source: CD4+ or CD8+ T cells sorted from blood, taken in a trial of the OX40 agonist ivuxolimab. Receptors were obtained from an adult with an advanced solid tumor such as melanoma, head and neck, liver or kidney cancer.

This clone was seen a single time. J is TRBJ1-1 and V is TRBV19; D is perhaps TRBD1 (6 bases). V lost 8 bases and J 4 bases, leaving 17 bases between the germline ends. Germline V lookup: CDR1 LNHDA, CDR2 SQIVND (reference sequence). The CDR3 runs to 14 residues. The CDR3 loop is CASRQNRVFTEAFF. DNA of the CDR3: TGTGCCAGTCGCCAGAACAGGGTGTTCACTGAAGCTTTCTTT.

The V gene is TRBV9, the J gene TRBJ2-5; no firm D call. Germline lookup yields CDR1 SGDLS and CDR2 YYNGEE. CDR3 length equals 14 residues. Trimming left V 0 bases short and J 2 bases short, with 8 bases between. The CDR3 DNA follows: TGTGCCAGCAGCGTAGTGGCTACTCAAGAGACCCAGTACTTC. Protein sequence: CASSVVATQETQYF. Full variable domain (outside the CDR3, taken from reference TRBV9 and TRBJ2-5): DSGVTQTPKHLITATGQRVTLRCSPRSGDLSVYWYQQSLDQGLQFLIQYYNGEERAKGNILERFSAQQFPDLHSELNLSSLELGDSALYFCASSVVATQETQYFGPGTRLLVL.

CDR3 nucleotides: TGTGCCAGCTTCCGGCCCTCGCAGGGCGAAGCTTTCTTT. Protein: CASFRPSQGEAFF. J is TRBJ1-1 and V is TRBV28; D is possibly TRBD1 (5 bases). The V gene lost 8 bases and the J gene lost 8 bases, with 18 bases spanning the gap. The CDR3 runs to 13 residues. Germline loops: CDR1 MDHEN, CDR2 SYDVKM.

The chain couples TRBV21-1 to TRBJ2-1; whether TRBD1, the table's D call, matches the DNA was not checked. TRBV21-1 is tagged as a pseudogene. This CDR3 is built from 17 residues. The DNA of the CDR3 is TGTGCCAGCAGCAGCGGGCCGACAGGGAACTCCTACAATGAGCAGTTCTTC. Translating it yields CASSSGPTGNSYNEQFF.

The sample holds one count of this clone. The rearrangement uses TRBV7-3 and TRBJ2-5; D is unclear. Germline values: CDR1 SGHTA, CDR2 FQGTGA. The CDR3 runs to 14 residues. Trimming took 5 bases from V and 2 from J, leaving 12 bases between them. The DNA of the CDR3 is TGTGCCAGCAGCGAACCGGGTAGTCAAGAGACCCAGTACTTC. This sequence encodes CASSEPGSQETQYF.

Regarding this clone: The same CDR3 is also encoded by other DNA sequences in this sample. The gene calls are TRBV11-2 and TRBJ1-2; unclear D gene. Germline V gives CDR1 SGHAT, CDR2 FQNNGV. V shed 3 bases and J shed 8 bases, with 13 bases lying between them. The CDR3 extends over 13 amino acids. This chain's CDR3 is CASSLVDGRGYTF. The CDR3 DNA is TGTGCCAGCAGCTTGGTAGACGGCCGCGGCTACACCTTC.

The rearrangement links TRBV7-2 to TRBJ2-1; the D is unclear. This CDR3 is 11 amino acids long. V lost 1 base and J lost 7, with 2 bases in between. Germline CDR1 and CDR2: SGHTA and FQGNSA. The CDR3 DNA is TGTGCCAGCAGCTTAGGGAATGAGCAGTTCTTC. Amino acids: CASSLGNEQFF.

The rearrangement joins TRBV7-2 to TRBJ2-2, with 7 bases matching TRBD1. Germline lookup yields CDR1 SGHTA and CDR2 FQGNSA. This CDR3 spans 16 amino acids. The V and J ends lost 2 bases and 1 base, in that order; junction bases with no gene match: 4. The CDR3 region is CASSLLGQRNTGELFF. The CDR3 nucleotides read TGTGCCAGCAGCTTACTGGGACAGAGGAACACCGGGGAGCTGTTTTTT.

The J gene is TRBJ2-2, the V gene TRBV7-6; the D gene is possibly TRBD1 (7 bases). From germline, CDR1 is SGHVS and CDR2 FNYEAQ. V lost 5 bases, J lost 1 base, and 14 bases lay in between. The CDR3 is 16 amino acids. The CDR3 nucleotides read TGTGCCAGCAGCCCACGACAGGGAGGGAACACCGGGGAGCTGTTTTTT. This translates into CASSPRQGGNTGELFF.

J is TRBJ2-3 and V is TRBV6-5; a weak D match, TRBD1 (6 bases). The CDR3 runs 15 residues. The germline V gene has CDR1 MNHEY and CDR2 SVGAGI. V lost 6 bases and J 1 base, leaving 14 bases between the germline ends. In DNA form, the CDR3 reads TGTGCCAGCAGGCTCCGGGACACCCGCACAGATACGCAGTATTTT. This gives the protein CASRLRDTRTDTQYF.

The V gene is TRBV5-4, the J gene TRBJ2-5; no clear D. The V and J ends lost 0 bases and 4 bases respectively, with 13 bases between them. CDR1 is SGHNT and CDR2 is YYREEE in the germline V gene (reference sequence). The CDR3 is made up of 15 amino acids. The CDR3 DNA reads as TGTGCCAGCAGCTTGGCCGTTGGCAGGAGAGAGACCCAGTACTTC. Encoded protein: CASSLAVGRRETQYF.

The rearrangement uses TRBV11-2 and TRBJ2-7, with D unclear. CDR1 is SGHAT and CDR2 is FQNNGV in the germline V gene. The CDR3 runs to 13 residues. V was trimmed by 5 bases and J by 2 bases, leaving 10 bases between them. CDR3 sequence: CASSAGGAYEQYF. Here the CDR3 DNA reads TGTGCCAGCAGCGCAGGTGGGGCCTACGAGCAGTACTTC.

This rearrangement joins TRBV4-2 to TRBJ1-5; no firm D call. Trimming left V 0 bases short and J 0 bases short, with 9 bases between. CDR1 is LGHNA, CDR2 YNFKEQ, per germline. This CDR3 contains 16 residues. The CDR3 loop is CASSQESGDSNQPQHF. Written as DNA, the CDR3 is TGTGCCAGCAGCCAAGAGAGTGGGGATAGCAATCAGCCCCAGCATTTT.

The chain carries TRBV28 and TRBJ2-3, with no clear D. Germline CDR1 is MDHEN and CDR2 is SYDVKM. The CDR3 is 14 amino acids. Between the trimmed V and J ends, which lost 8 bases and 1 base, there was a span of 13 bases. The CDR3 protein is CASLVDLGTDTQYF. The CDR3 DNA reads TGTGCCAGCTTGGTAGACCTGGGCACAGATACGCAGTATTTT.

The chain combines TRBV12-5 with TRBJ2-2; D uncertain. Germline V CDR1 and CDR2: LGHNT, FRNRAP. The V and J ends lost 1 base and 3 bases respectively, with 0 bases between them. The CDR3 has 12 residues. DNA for the CDR3: TGTGCTAGTGGTTTGGACACCGGGGAGCTGTTTTTT. Translating it yields CASGLDTGELFF.

The gene calls are TRBV7-2 and TRBJ1-2; D is ambiguous. Trimming took 2 bases from V and 3 from J, leaving 7 bases between them. This CDR3 is 13 amino acids long. Germline V lookup: CDR1 SGHTA, CDR2 FQGNSA. DNA of the CDR3: TGTGCCAGCAGCTTACAATTTGACTATGGCTACACCTTC. Translating it yields CASSLQFDYGYTF.

The chain recombines TRBV23-1 with TRBJ2-5; D could derive from TRBD1 or TRBD2 (5 bases each). TRBV23-1 has ORF status, its function being uncertain. The V gene lost 3 bases and the J gene lost 5 bases, with 19 bases spanning the gap. The CDR3 contains 16 residues. CDR3 nucleotide sequence: TGCGCCAGCAGTCATCTCGCGGAAGGGGAGTGGGAGACCCAGTACTTC. Amino acid sequence: CASSHLAEGEWETQYF.

This clone was observed a single time. CDR3 protein: CASSRQGGTDTQYF. CDR3 bases: TGTGCCAGCAGCCGACAGGGAGGTACAGATACGCAGTATTTT. The rearrangement links TRBV7-9 to TRBJ2-3, with D perhaps TRBD1 (7 bases). Trimming cost V 5 bases and J 3 bases, with 12 bases left between them. The CDR3 is 14 amino acids. CDR1 SEHNR and CDR2 FQNEAQ come from the germline V gene (reference sequence).

This sequence joins TRBV7-9 and TRBJ2-7; D possibly uses TRBD1 or TRBD2 (5 bases each). Germline V CDR1 and CDR2: SEHNR, FQNEAQ (reference sequence). The CDR3 runs to 14 residues. V lost 5 bases to trimming and J lost 4 bases, with 15 bases between them. The CDR3 spells CASSPLGERYEQYF. CDR3 nucleotide sequence: TGTGCCAGCAGCCCCTTGGGGGAGAGATACGAGCAGTACTTC.

The chain has TRBV29-1 and TRBJ2-5, with D perhaps TRBD1 (5 bases). Trimming cost V 6 bases and J 2 bases, with 13 bases left between them. The germline CDR1 and CDR2 sequences are SQVTM and ANQGSEA. There are 13 residues in the CDR3. The CDR3 DNA reads TGCAGCGTCCAAAGACAGTCTCAAGAGACCCAGTACTTC. Protein sequence: CSVQRQSQETQYF.

The V gene is TRBV7-3, the J gene TRBJ2-7, with D tentatively TRBD1 (5 bases). There are 15 residues in the CDR3. V was clipped by 5 bases and J by 0 bases, with 14 bases between them. Germline CDR1 and CDR2: SGHTA and FQGTGA. CDR3 sequence (DNA): TGTGCCAGCAGCGCGAGCCCAGGGAACTCCTACGAGCAGTACTTC. Encoded protein: CASSASPGNSYEQYF.

The chain links TRBV28 to TRBJ2-7, with TRBD2 matching over 9 bases. There are 15 residues in the CDR3. CDR1 and CDR2 from the germline V gene are MDHEN and SYDVKM. Losses at the gene ends were 6 bases for V and 4 bases for J; bases not matched to a gene: 10. CDR3 sequence (DNA): TGTGCCAGCAGCCCTTTTAGTAGCGGGAGATACGAGCAGTACTTC. Protein sequence: CASSPFSSGRYEQYF.

The chain recombines TRBV5-4 with TRBJ2-3; no clear D gene. CDR1 and CDR2 (germline): SGHNT, YYREEE (reference sequence). V shed 0 bases and J shed 3 bases, with 14 bases lying between them. The CDR3 loop spans 16 amino acids. The CDR3 protein is CASSLDSVPSTDTQYF. The DNA of the CDR3 is TGTGCCAGCAGCTTGGATTCAGTTCCATCGACAGATACGCAGTATTTT.

The chain recombines TRBV19 with TRBJ2-1; 7 bases fit TRBD1. CDR3 length: 15 residues. The V segment lost 6 bases and the J segment 2 bases; nucleotides outside the gene matches: 7. CDR1 and CDR2 (germline): LNHDA, SQIVND (reference sequence). The CDR3: CASRGVQGAYNEQFF. CDR3 sequence (DNA): TGTGCCAGTAGAGGGGTGCAGGGGGCCTACAATGAGCAGTTCTTC.

This chain uses TRBV6-1 with TRBJ2-3; D possibly corresponds to TRBD2 (5 bases). CDR1 and CDR2 (germline): MNHNS, SASEGT. This CDR3 comprises 14 residues. Deletions cut 4 bases from V and 1 base from J, with 9 bases between. This CDR3 is CASSASGGTDTQYF. The CDR3, as DNA: TGTGCCAGCAGTGCGAGCGGAGGCACAGATACGCAGTATTTT.

This sequence joins TRBV28 and TRBJ1-2, with D possibly being TRBD1 (5 bases). The germline V gene has CDR1 MDHEN and CDR2 SYDVKM. The CDR3 has 13 amino acids. V lost 3 bases, J lost 7 bases, and 12 bases lay in between. CDR3 coding DNA: TGTGCCAGCAGTTTCGGAGGGGCGCCTGGCTACACCTTC. Amino acids: CASSFGGAPGYTF.

The chain carries TRBV2 and TRBJ2-2; 8 bases map to TRBD1. CDR1 SNHLY and CDR2 FYNNEI come from the germline V gene. J gave up 4 bases and V 8 bases, and 9 bases lay outside the gene matches. The CDR3 sequence is 15 residues long. Written as DNA, the CDR3 is TGTGCCAGCTACCCACAGGGGGAGAGCACCGGGGAGCTGTTTTTT. Translating gives CASYPQGESTGELFF.

This clone has only a few counts. The V call is TRBV7-9, the J call TRBJ2-3; D might be TRBD2 (6 bases). The CDR3 is made up of 17 amino acids. Germline CDR1 and CDR2: SEHNR and FQNEAQ (reference sequence). The germline V and J ends were trimmed by 4 bases and 9 bases, with 26 bases remaining between them. This CDR3 is CASSSILATKRDGTQYF. In nucleotides, the CDR3 is TGTGCCAGCAGCTCGATCCTAGCGACCAAGAGAGATGGGACGCAGTATTTT. The entire variable domain, with the rest obtained from reference TRBV7-9 and TRBJ2-3, is as follows: DTGVSQNPRHKITKRGQNVTFRCDPISEHNRLYWYRQTLGQGPEFLTYFQNEAQLEKSRLLSDRFSAERPKGSFSTLEIQRTEQGDSAMYLCASSSILATKRDGTQYFGPGTRLTVL.